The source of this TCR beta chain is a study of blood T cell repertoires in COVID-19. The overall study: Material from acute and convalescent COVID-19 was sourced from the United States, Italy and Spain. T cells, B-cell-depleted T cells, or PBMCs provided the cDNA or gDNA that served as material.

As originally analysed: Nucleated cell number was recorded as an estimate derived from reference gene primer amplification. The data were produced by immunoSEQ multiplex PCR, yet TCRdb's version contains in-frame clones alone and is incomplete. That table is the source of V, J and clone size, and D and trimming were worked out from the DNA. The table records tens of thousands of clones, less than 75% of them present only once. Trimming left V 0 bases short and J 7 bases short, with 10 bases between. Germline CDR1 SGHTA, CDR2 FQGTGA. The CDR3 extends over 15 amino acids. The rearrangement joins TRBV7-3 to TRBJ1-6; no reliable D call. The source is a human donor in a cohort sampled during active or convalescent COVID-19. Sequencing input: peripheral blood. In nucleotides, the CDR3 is TGTGCCAGCAGCTTAACGAACAGCCTCAATTCACCCCTCCACTTT. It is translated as CASSLTNSLNSPLHF.